This TCR beta chain was profiled in a study of T-cell reconstitution after alpha-beta-depleted transplantation in children. This CDR3 is 14 amino acids long. Looked up from germline, CDR1 is SGDLS and CDR2 is YYNGEE. The germline V and J ends were trimmed by 0 bases and 8 bases, with 9 bases remaining between them. TCRbeta library construction was performed incorporating unique molecular identifiers. A single record per CDR3 protein comes from TCRdb applying MiXCR to the PCR reads. The repertoire holds fewer than 350,000 distinct CDR3 sequences, with approximately 10% as singletons. There are many counts of this clonotype. What it binds is not known. Study outcomes and limitations: After transplant, at about two months, alpha-beta T cells were reportedly derived from several hundred expanded graft clones. One year post-transplant, T-cell counts and diversity were largely derived from T cells produced anew. The high TCRbeta diversity at day 60 in some patients came from surviving recipient T cells and thymic progenitors.

J is TRBJ1-6 and V is TRBV9, with D hard to call. This receptor was taken from a male patient aged 2-9 years who had a stem cell transplant for chronic granulomatous disease, so the T cells may come from the graft donor. Sequences were derived from peripheral blood, sampled 180 days after TCRalphabeta/CD19-depleted stem cell transplant. CDR3 sequence reads: CASSVGPTDSPLHF. The CDR3 coding sequence is TGTGCCAGCAGCGTAGGCCCGACCGATTCACCCCTCCACTTT. The full variable domain, completed using reference TRBV9 and TRBJ1-6, is DSGVTQTPKHLITATGQRVTLRCSPRSGDLSVYWYQQSLDQGLQFLIQYYNGEERAKGNILERFSAQQFPDLHSELNLSSLELGDSALYFCASSVGPTDSPLHFGNGTRLTVT.